Each of the 9 T cell receptor beta chains below was sequenced from the same sample in a study of beta chain features in type 1 diabetes. The whole isolated RNA underwent reverse transcription, so sequencing captured expressed TCRB transcripts. Some clones are missing from TCRdb's copy, which holds only in-frame ones; the method was immunoSEQ multiplex PCR. The sample lists 860,000 or so clones; around a sixth were seen once. The sample taken for sequencing was naive CD4+ T cells from blood. These receptors came from a young woman in good health.

The sample holds a few counts of this clone. This chain uses TRBV6-5 with TRBJ2-7; no clear D gene. Germline V gene lookup returns CDR1 MNHEY and CDR2 SVGAGI. The CDR3 runs 15 residues. The ends were cut back, 1 base at V and 4 bases at J, with 14 bases in the middle. CDR3 region: CASSYLGPGLYEQYF. The CDR3 bases are TGTGCCAGCAGTTACTTGGGTCCGGGCCTATACGAGCAGTACTTC.

This clone has a handful of counts. One base away lies a much larger clone, so this may be a sequencing read error. The chain employs TRBV4-2 and TRBJ2-5; no definite D call. Between the trimmed V and J ends, which lost 5 bases and 3 bases, there was a span of 4 bases. The germline gives CDR1 LGHNA, CDR2 YNFKEQ. The CDR3 loop spans 11 amino acids. CDR3: CASSLEETQYF. CDR3 bases: TGTGCCAGCAGCTTAGAAGAGACCCAGTACTTC.

This clone has just a few counts. The chain couples TRBV11-3 to TRBJ2-1; 9 bases fit TRBD1. This CDR3 has 15 amino acids. Looked up from germline, CDR1 is SGHNT and CDR2 is YENEEA. V lost 2 bases and J lost 5; bases outside the gene matches: 4. The CDR3 coding sequence is TGTGCCAGCAGCTTAACAGGGGGCGCACACAATGAGCAGTTCTTC. It yields the protein CASSLTGGAHNEQFF.

This clone turned up a few times. This chain joins TRBV9 and TRBJ2-3; 10 bases are a match to TRBD2. CDR1 is SGDLS and CDR2 is YYNGEE in the germline V gene. This CDR3 contains 16 residues. V shed 0 bases, J shed 0 bases, and the junction held 1 base outside the gene matches. CDR3 in amino acids: CASSVALAGSTDTQYF. In nucleotides, the CDR3 is TGTGCCAGCAGCGTAGCACTAGCGGGAAGCACAGATACGCAGTATTTT.

As to this clone: Other DNA sequences in this specimen translate into the identical CDR3. The chain is built from TRBV27 and TRBJ2-7, with 14 nucleotides matching TRBD2. The CDR3 runs 16 residues. Germline V CDR1 and CDR2: MNHEY, SMNVEV (reference sequence). Trimming removed 2 bases from V and 4 bases from J; junction bases left unmatched: 4. This CDR3 is CASSLAGTSGSYEQYF. The CDR3 nucleotides are TGTGCCAGCAGTTTAGCGGGGACTAGCGGGAGTTACGAGCAGTACTTC.

The sample holds a few counts of this clone. The chain recombines TRBV29-1 with TRBJ2-1, with 8 bases that match TRBD2. CDR1 and CDR2 (germline): SQVTM, ANQGSEA. The length of the CDR3 is 12 residues. Trimming removed 7 bases from V and 5 bases from J; junction bases left unmatched: 4. The CDR3 sequence is CSGGLVHNEQFF. The CDR3 DNA sequence: TGCAGCGGGGGACTAGTCCACAATGAGCAGTTCTTC.

Of note for this clone: The sample has other DNA sequences that encode this CDR3 too. The rearrangement joins TRBV9 to TRBJ2-3; D uncertain. This CDR3 region has 12 residues. The germline V gene encodes CDR1 SGDLS and CDR2 YYNGEE. Trimming took 4 bases from V and 0 from J, leaving 3 bases between them. The CDR3, as DNA: TGTGCCAGCAGCCCAAGCACAGATACGCAGTATTTT. Amino acids: CASSPSTDTQYF. Looking up the rest from reference TRBV9 and TRBJ2-3 gives the full variable domain: DSGVTQTPKHLITATGQRVTLRCSPRSGDLSVYWYQQSLDQGLQFLIQYYNGEERAKGNILERFSAQQFPDLHSELNLSSLELGDSALYFCASSPSTDTQYFGPGTRLTVL.

This clone was picked up a small number of times. V gene TRBV9 combines with J gene TRBJ2-7; 7 bases align to TRBD1. The CDR3 is 15 amino acids. CDR1 is SGDLS, CDR2 YYNGEE, per germline. The J segment lost 3 bases and the V segment lost 3 bases, leaving 9 bases of the junction unmatched. The CDR3 coding sequence is TGTGCCAGCAGCGAAGGAAGGACAGGAGTCTACGAGCAGTACTTC. As protein: CASSEGRTGVYEQYF. The whole variable domain, filled in from reference TRBV9 and TRBJ2-7, reads DSGVTQTPKHLITATGQRVTLRCSPRSGDLSVYWYQQSLDQGLQFLIQYYNGEERAKGNILERFSAQQFPDLHSELNLSSLELGDSALYFCASSEGRTGVYEQYFGPGTRLTVT.

This clone appeared a few times. V usage is TRBV2 and J usage is TRBJ2-3; D is perhaps TRBD2 (5 bases). Germline V gene data show CDR1 as SNHLY and CDR2 as FYNNEI. The CDR3 has 14 amino acids. V was pared by 1 base and J by 4 bases, with 9 bases between. The CDR3 reads CASSEGLAPDTQYF. The CDR3 DNA sequence: TGTGCCAGCAGTGAAGGGCTAGCTCCAGATACGCAGTATTTT. Full variable domain (outside the CDR3, taken from reference TRBV2 and TRBJ2-3): EPEVTQTPSHQVTQMGQEVILRCVPISNHLYFYWYRQILGQKVEFLVSFYNNEISEKSEIFDDQFSVERPDGSNFTLKIRSTKLEDSAMYFCASSEGLAPDTQYFGPGTRLTVL.